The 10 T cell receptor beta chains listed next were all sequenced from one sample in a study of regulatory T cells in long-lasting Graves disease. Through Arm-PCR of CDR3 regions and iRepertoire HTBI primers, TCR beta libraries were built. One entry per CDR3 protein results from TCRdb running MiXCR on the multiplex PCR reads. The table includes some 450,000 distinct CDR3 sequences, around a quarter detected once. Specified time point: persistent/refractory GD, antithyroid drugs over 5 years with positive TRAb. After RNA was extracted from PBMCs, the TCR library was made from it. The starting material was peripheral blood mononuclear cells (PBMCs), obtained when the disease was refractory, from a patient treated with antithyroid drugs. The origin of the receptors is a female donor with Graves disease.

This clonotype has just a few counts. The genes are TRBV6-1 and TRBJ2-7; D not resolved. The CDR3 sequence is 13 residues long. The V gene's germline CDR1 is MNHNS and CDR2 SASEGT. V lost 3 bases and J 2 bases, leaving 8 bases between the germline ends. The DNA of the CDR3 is TGTGCCAGCAGTGAGCACTATACCTACGAGCAGTACTTC. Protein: CASSEHYTYEQYF.

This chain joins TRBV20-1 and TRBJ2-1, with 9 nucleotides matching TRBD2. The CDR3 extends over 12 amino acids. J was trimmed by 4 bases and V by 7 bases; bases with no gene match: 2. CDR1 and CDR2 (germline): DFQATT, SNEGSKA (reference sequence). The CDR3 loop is CSGGRAYNEQFF. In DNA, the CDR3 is TGCAGTGGCGGGAGGGCTTACAATGAGCAGTTCTTC.

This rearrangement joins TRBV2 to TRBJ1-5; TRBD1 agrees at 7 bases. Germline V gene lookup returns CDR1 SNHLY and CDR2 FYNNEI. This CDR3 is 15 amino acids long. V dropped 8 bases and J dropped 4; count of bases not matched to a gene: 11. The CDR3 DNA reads TGTGCCAGCCGGGACGACAGGGCCCTAAATCAGCCCCAGCATTTT. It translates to CASRDDRALNQPQHF.

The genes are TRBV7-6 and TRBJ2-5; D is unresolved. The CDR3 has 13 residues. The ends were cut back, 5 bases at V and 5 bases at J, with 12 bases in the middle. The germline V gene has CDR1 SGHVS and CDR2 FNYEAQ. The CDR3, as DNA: TGTGCCAGCAGCCCGAGAGTCCCGGAGACCCAGTACTTC. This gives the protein CASSPRVPETQYF.

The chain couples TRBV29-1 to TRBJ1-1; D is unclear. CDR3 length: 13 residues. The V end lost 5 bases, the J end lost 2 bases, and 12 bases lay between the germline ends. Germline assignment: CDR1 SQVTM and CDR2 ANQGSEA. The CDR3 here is CSVRVRGNTEAFF. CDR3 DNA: TGCAGCGTTAGGGTTCGGGGAAACACTGAAGCTTTCTTT.

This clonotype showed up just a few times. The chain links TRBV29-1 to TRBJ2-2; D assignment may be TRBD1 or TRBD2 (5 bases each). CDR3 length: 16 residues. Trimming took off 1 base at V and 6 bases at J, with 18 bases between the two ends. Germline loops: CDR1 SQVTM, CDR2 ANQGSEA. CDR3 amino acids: CSVEVGPKTLPGELFF. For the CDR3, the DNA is TGCAGCGTTGAAGTGGGACCCAAGACGCTTCCCGGGGAGCTGTTTTTT.

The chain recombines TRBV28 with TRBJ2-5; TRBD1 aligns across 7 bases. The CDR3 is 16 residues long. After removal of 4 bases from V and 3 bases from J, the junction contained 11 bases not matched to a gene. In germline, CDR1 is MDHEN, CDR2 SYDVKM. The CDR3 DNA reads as TGTGCCAGCAGTTCCTTCTCCAGGACAGGCGAAGAGACCCAGTACTTC. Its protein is CASSSFSRTGEETQYF.

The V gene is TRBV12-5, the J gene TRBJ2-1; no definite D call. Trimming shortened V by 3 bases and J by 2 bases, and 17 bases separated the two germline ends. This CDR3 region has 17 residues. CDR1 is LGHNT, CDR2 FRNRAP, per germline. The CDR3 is CASGFVAFANTYNEQFF. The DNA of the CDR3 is TGTGCTAGTGGTTTCGTAGCTTTCGCGAACACCTACAATGAGCAGTTCTTC.

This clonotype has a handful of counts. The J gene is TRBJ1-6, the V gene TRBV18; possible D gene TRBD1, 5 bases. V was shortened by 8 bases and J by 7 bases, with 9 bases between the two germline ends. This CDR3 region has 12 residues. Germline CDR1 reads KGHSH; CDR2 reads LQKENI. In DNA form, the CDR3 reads TGTGCCAGCAGCCCAGGGAATTCACCCCTCCACTTT. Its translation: CASSPGNSPLHF.

CDR3 in DNA: TGCAGTGCTAGTCACAGAGCGAGGGCCCACCGCGGGGAGCTGTTTTTT. Translated, it gives CSASHRARAHRGELFF. The rearrangement links TRBV20-1 to TRBJ2-2, with D possibly matching TRBD2 (5 bases). Trimming cost V 3 bases and J 7 bases, with 21 bases left between them. Germline V lookup: CDR1 DFQATT, CDR2 SNEGSKA (reference sequence). The CDR3 length is 16 residues.